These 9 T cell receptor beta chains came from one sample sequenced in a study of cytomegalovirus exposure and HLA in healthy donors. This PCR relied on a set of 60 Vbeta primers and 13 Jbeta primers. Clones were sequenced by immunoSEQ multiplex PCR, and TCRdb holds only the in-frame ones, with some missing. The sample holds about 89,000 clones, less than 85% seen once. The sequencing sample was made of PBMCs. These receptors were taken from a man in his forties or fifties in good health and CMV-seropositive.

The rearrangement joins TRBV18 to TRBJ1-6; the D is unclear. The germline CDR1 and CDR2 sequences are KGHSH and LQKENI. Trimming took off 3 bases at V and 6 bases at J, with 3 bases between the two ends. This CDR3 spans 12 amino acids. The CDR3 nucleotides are TGTGCCAGCTCACCCTCTAATTCACCCCTCCACTTT. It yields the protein CASSPSNSPLHF.

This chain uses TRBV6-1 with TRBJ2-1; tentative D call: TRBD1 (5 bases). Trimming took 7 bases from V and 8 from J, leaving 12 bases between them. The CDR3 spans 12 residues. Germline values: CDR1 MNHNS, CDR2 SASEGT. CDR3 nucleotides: TGTGCCAGCACCAAAGACAGTTATGAGCAGTTCTTC. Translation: CASTKDSYEQFF.

In DNA, the CDR3 is TGTGCCAGTAGGAGAGGACAGTCCTCTGGGGCCAACGTCCTGACTTTC. It encodes CASRRGQSSGANVLTF. The chain uses TRBV19 and TRBJ2-6; D possibly corresponds to TRBD1 (6 bases). The germline V gene has CDR1 LNHDA and CDR2 SQIVND (reference sequence). This CDR3 contains 16 residues. The V gene lost 6 bases and the J gene lost 0 bases, with 12 bases spanning the gap.

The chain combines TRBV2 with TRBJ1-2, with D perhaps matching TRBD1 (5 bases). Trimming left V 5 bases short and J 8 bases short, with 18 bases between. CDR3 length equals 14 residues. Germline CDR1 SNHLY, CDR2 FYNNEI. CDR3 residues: CASSPNPREDGYTF. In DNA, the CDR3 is TGTGCCAGCAGTCCAAACCCCAGGGAAGACGGCTACACCTTC.

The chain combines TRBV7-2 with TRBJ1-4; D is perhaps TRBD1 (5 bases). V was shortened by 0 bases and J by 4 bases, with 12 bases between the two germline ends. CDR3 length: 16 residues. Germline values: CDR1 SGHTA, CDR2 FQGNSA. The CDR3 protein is CASSLAVQASNEKLFF. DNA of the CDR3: TGTGCCAGCAGCTTAGCGGTACAGGCCAGTAATGAAAAACTGTTTTTT.

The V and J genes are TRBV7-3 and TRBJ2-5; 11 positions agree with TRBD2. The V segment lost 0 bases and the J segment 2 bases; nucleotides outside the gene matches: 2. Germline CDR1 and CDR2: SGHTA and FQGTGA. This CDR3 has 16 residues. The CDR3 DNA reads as TGTGCCAGCAGCTTAACGGGACTAGCGGTACAAGAGACCCAGTACTTC. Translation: CASSLTGLAVQETQYF.

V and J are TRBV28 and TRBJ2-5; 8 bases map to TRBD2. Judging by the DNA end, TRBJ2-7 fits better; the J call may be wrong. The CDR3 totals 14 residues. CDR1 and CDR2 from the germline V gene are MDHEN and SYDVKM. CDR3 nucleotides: TGTGCCAGCAGCTTGACTAGCGACTCCTACGAGCAGTACTTC. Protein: CASSLTSDSYEQYF.

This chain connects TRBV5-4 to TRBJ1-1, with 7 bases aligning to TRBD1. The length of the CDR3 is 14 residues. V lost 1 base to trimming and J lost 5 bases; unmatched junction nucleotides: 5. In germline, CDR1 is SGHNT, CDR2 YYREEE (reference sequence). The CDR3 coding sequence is TGTGCCAGCAGCTTGACAGGGGCAAATACTGAAGCTTTCTTT. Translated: CASSLTGANTEAFF.

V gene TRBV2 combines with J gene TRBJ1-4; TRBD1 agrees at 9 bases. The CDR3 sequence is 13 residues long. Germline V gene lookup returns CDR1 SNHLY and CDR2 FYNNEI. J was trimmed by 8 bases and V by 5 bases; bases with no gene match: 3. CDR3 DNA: TGTGCCAGCAGTTGGACAGGGGACGAAAAACTGTTTTTT. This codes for CASSWTGDEKLFF.